The rows below give T cell receptor beta chains drawn from one sample of a study of blood T cell repertoires in COVID-19. The data were produced by immunoSEQ multiplex PCR, yet TCRdb's version contains in-frame clones alone and is incomplete. The sample holds approximately 300,000 clones; less than 85% are singletons and the top ten take 1.5% to 2%. The specimen sequenced was PBMCs or T cells enriched from blood (not recorded which). These TCRs come from a woman aged 25-40 years who had been exposed to COVID-19. The CDR3 runs from the conserved cysteine through the conserved F or W. The D gene is left open where the match is weak. A row's size may be missing; if present it is once, few, many or a size class.

j_call,d_call,v_call,clone_size,cdr3_aa,cdr3_nt
TRBJ2-3,.,TRBV27,.,CASRQSTDTQYF,TGTGCCAGCAGACAAAGCACAGATACGCAGTATTTT
TRBJ1-2,.,TRBV25-1,.,CASSEQGGYGYTF,TGTGCCAGCAGTGAACAGGGTGGCTATGGCTACACCTTC
TRBJ2-1,TRBD2,TRBV7-3,.,CASSVYSGGVYEQFF,TGTGCCAGCAGCGTTTATAGCGGGGGGGTCTATGAGCAGTTCTTC
TRBJ2-1,.,TRBV30,.,CAWSPGVSNEQFF,TGTGCCTGGAGTCCCGGAGTTAGCAATGAGCAGTTCTTC
TRBJ2-5,TRBD1,TRBV5-1,.,CASSGGPGQGETQYF,TGCGCCAGCAGCGGGGGCCCGGGACAGGGAGAGACCCAGTACTTC
TRBJ1-6,TRBD1,TRBV5-5,.,CASTPGQQNSPLHF,TGTGCCAGCACGCCGGGACAGCAGAATTCACCCCTCCACTTT
TRBJ1-1,.,TRBV23-1,.,CASSPYVGGAFF,TGCGCCAGCAGTCCCTACGTAGGGGGAGCTTTCTTT
TRBJ1-6,.,TRBV30,.,CAWDSYNSPLHF,TGTGCCTGGGACAGCTATAATTCACCCCTCCACTTT
TRBJ1-2,.,TRBV30,.,CAWSLLGRGGYTF,TGTGCCTGGAGCTTGCTAGGGAGGGGTGGCTACACCTTC
TRBJ1-3,TRBD1,TRBV7-9,.,CASSSAGTGKNTIYF,TGTGCCAGCAGCTCAGCCGGGACAGGAAAAAACACCATATATTTT
TRBJ2-1,TRBD2,TRBV4-2,few,CASSQDSSGREGEQFF,TGTGCCAGCAGCCAAGATTCAAGCGGGAGAGAGGGTGAGCAGTTCTTC
TRBJ1-2,.,TRBV5-5,.,CASSLAVGGTTLYGYTF,TGTGCCAGCAGCTTGGCGGTTGGGGGGACGACCCTATATGGCTACACCTTC
TRBJ2-3,.,TRBV4-2,few,CASSQDWGGKREIADTQYF,TGTGCCAGCAGCCAAGATTGGGGAGGCAAGCGAGAAATCGCAGATACGCAGTATTTT
TRBJ1-2,.,TRBV30,.,CAAGRGGNYGYTF,TGTGCCGCTGGAAGAGGAGGGAACTATGGCTACACCTTC
TRBJ1-2,TRBD1,TRBV9,.,CASSGGQAYGYTF,TGTGCCAGCAGCGGGGGACAGGCTTATGGCTACACCTTC
TRBJ2-1,TRBD1,TRBV28,.,CASSIQGDEQFF,TGTGCCAGCAGTATACAGGGGGATGAGCAGTTCTTC
TRBJ1-5,.,TRBV2,.,CASSERLAGPQHF,TGTGCCAGCAGTGAGAGGCTTGCGGGGCCCCAGCATTTT
TRBJ2-7,TRBD2,TRBV5-1,.,CASSRLAAGYEQYF,TGCGCCAGCAGTCGTTTGGCAGCGGGGTACGAGCAGTACTTC
TRBJ1-1,.,TRBV24-1,.,CATSDGLGTEAFF,TGTGCCACCAGTGATGGACTTGGCACTGAAGCTTTCTTT
TRBJ2-1,TRBD1,TRBV19,.,CASSAGQGTVWVEQFF,TGTGCCAGTAGTGCCGGACAGGGAACGGTTTGGGTTGAGCAGTTCTTC
TRBJ1-2,.,TRBV19,.,CASSNRGPYGYTF,TGTGCCAGTAGTAATAGAGGGCCGTACGGCTACACCTTC
TRBJ2-7,TRBD1,TRBV12-3/TRBV12-4,.,CASSLNRGHEQYF,TGTGCCAGCAGTTTGAACAGGGGCCACGAGCAGTACTTC
TRBJ2-3,TRBD2,TRBV6-5,.,CASGPFGGRGNTQYF,TGTGCCAGCGGTCCTTTTGGCGGGAGGGGAAATACGCAGTATTTT
TRBJ2-1,TRBD1,TRBV6-5,.,CASSRRTGTYNEQFF,TGTGCCAGCAGTCGCCGGACAGGGACATACAATGAGCAGTTCTTC
TRBJ1-1,.,TRBV29-1,once,CSVPWGLGTEAFF,TGCAGCGTTCCATGGGGGCTTGGGACTGAAGCTTTCTTT
TRBJ2-1,TRBD2,TRBV24-1,.,CATSDLRTSGGAGEQFF,TGTGCCACCAGTGATTTACGGACTAGCGGGGGGGCTGGTGAGCAGTTCTTC
TRBJ1-1,.,TRBV20-1,.,CSASDVGDTEAFF,TGCAGTGCTAGTGACGTCGGGGACACTGAAGCTTTCTTT
TRBJ1-2,.,TRBV19,few,CASRDPGHSNYGYTF,TGTGCCAGTAGGGATCCGGGACACAGCAACTATGGCTACACCTTC
TRBJ1-2,.,TRBV19,once,CASSPVGGNYGYTF,TGTGCCAGTAGTCCCGTGGGCGGGAACTATGGCTACACCTTC
TRBJ2-7,.,TRBV5-5,.,CASSSRGQSHYEQYF,TGTGCCAGCAGCTCAAGAGGACAGTCTCACTACGAGCAGTACTTC
TRBJ1-6,.,TRBV27,.,CASSFRAGRSPLHF,TGTGCCAGCAGTTTCAGGGCAGGGAGGTCACCCCTCCACTTT
TRBJ2-4,.,TRBV28,.,CASSPLQIAKNIQYF,TGTGCCAGCAGTCCCCTACAGATAGCCAAAAACATTCAGTACTTC
TRBJ2-1,TRBD2,TRBV6-1,.,CASSESSGRRQFF,TGTGCCAGCAGTGAATCTAGCGGGAGGAGGCAGTTCTTC
TRBJ1-5,.,TRBV30,.,CAWSLGANQPQHF,TGTGCCTGGAGTTTGGGCGCCAATCAGCCCCAGCATTTT
TRBJ2-7,TRBD2,TRBV5-1,.,CASSLEASGKSRYEQYF,TGCGCCAGCAGCTTGGAGGCTAGCGGGAAGTCTCGCTACGAGCAGTACTTC
TRBJ2-3,.,TRBV10-3,.,CATTGVGSTDTQYF,TGTGCCACGACGGGGGTTGGCAGCACAGATACGCAGTATTTT
TRBJ1-1,.,TRBV19,.,CASSMAVNTEAFF,TGTGCCAGTAGTATGGCTGTGAACACTGAAGCTTTCTTT
TRBJ1-6,.,TRBV6-5,.,CASTGASSYNSPLHF,TGTGCCAGTACTGGGGCAAGCTCCTATAATTCACCCCTCCACTTT
TRBJ2-1,TRBD2,TRBV15,.,CATGMGTSGYNEQFF,TGTGCCACAGGGATGGGGACTAGCGGCTACAATGAGCAGTTCTTC
TRBJ2-7,TRBD2,TRBV2,.,CASSGTSGRHYEQYF,TGTGCCAGCAGCGGGACTAGCGGGAGACACTACGAGCAGTACTTC